The sequence of this T cell receptor (beta chain) was determined in a study of T-cell reconstitution after alpha-beta-depleted transplantation in children. Study-wide results and limits: Two months or so post-transplant, alpha-beta T cells reportedly derived from several hundred expanded graft clones.

This clonotype was seen a few times. Its antigen is unidentified. CDR1 SGHTA and CDR2 FQGNSA come from the germline V gene. V was clipped by 2 bases and J by 4 bases, with 11 bases between them. The CDR3 runs 14 residues. During its preparation, the TCRbeta library received unique molecular identifiers. TCRdb used MiXCR to reprocess the PCR reads, holding one entry per CDR3 protein. The sample consists of almost 600,000 distinct CDR3 sequences, roughly 27% of them appearing once. The receptor was derived from a boy younger than two with Wiskott-Aldrich syndrome, due to receive a stem cell transplant. The chain uses TRBV7-2 and TRBJ1-1; tentative D call: TRBD1 (5 bases). The specimen was PBMCs, collected before TCRalphabeta/CD19-depleted stem cell transplant. In DNA, the CDR3 is TGTGCCAGCAGCTTATATACGGGGGGCACTGAAGCTTTCTTT. Translating it yields CASSLYTGGTEAFF. Based on the CDR3 plus reference TRBV7-2 and TRBJ1-1, the full variable domain is GAGVSQSPSNKVTEKGKDVELRCDPISGHTALYWYRQSLGQGLEFLIYFQGNSAPDKSGLPSDRFSAERTGGSVSTLTIQRTQQEDSAVYLCASSLYTGGTEAFFGQGTRLTVV.